These 22 T cell receptor beta chains share one sample of origin, sequenced in a study of blood T cell repertoires in COVID-19. Sequenced by immunoSEQ multiplex PCR; TCRdb stores in-frame clones only, minus some. Of 270,000 or so clones listed, approximately 81% are singletons. Specimen: PBMCs or T cells enriched from blood (not recorded which). All receptors derive from a woman aged 50 to 65 who had been exposed to COVID-19.

The genes are TRBV5-8 and TRBJ1-5; D unresolved. From germline, CDR1 is SGHTS and CDR2 YDEGEE. There are 14 residues in the CDR3. Trimming cost V 6 bases and J 7 bases, with 17 bases left between them. The CDR3: CASTEGRSRQPQHF. For the CDR3, the DNA is TGTGCCAGCACCGAAGGGAGGTCGCGGCAGCCCCAGCATTTT.

V is TRBV7-9 and J is TRBJ2-1, with no clear D. The CDR3 is 15 residues long. Trimming pared 2 bases from V and 4 bases from J, leaving 12 bases between. CDR1 and CDR2 from the germline V gene are SEHNR and FQNEAQ (reference sequence). CDR3 sequence reads: CASSLPTVLYNEQFF. In DNA form, the CDR3 reads TGTGCCAGCAGCTTACCAACAGTCTTGTACAATGAGCAGTTCTTC.

The chain employs TRBV5-4 and TRBJ1-3, with D hard to call. CDR3 size: 11 residues. Germline V gives CDR1 SGHNT, CDR2 YYREEE (reference sequence). V dropped 0 bases and J dropped 9 bases, with 4 bases sitting between them. Here the CDR3 DNA reads TGTGCCAGCAGCTTGGACGGCACCATATATTTT. Its translation: CASSLDGTIYF.

The chain joins TRBV28 to TRBJ1-3; no definite D call. The CDR3 has 15 residues. In germline, CDR1 is MDHEN, CDR2 SYDVKM. V shed 6 bases and J shed 0 bases, with 12 bases lying between them. CDR3 in DNA: TGTGCCAGCAGATCCCCCCGGGGCTCTGGAAACACCATATATTTT. The encoded protein is CASRSPRGSGNTIYF.

A single count supports this clone. The genes are TRBV7-8 and TRBJ2-7; possibly TRBD2 for D (5 bases). V lost 4 bases and J lost 6, with 10 bases in between. The germline CDR1 and CDR2 sequences are SGHVS and FQNEAQ. This CDR3 has 12 residues. The DNA for the CDR3 is TGTGCCAGCAGCTCGAGGGCCCTCGAGCAGTACTTC. As protein: CASSSRALEQYF.

The rearrangement joins TRBV6-5 to TRBJ1-2, with D tentatively TRBD1 (6 bases). Germline lookup yields CDR1 MNHEY and CDR2 SVGAGI. This CDR3 contains 15 residues. The V end was cut by 4 bases, the J end by 8 bases, with 20 bases between. This chain's CDR3 is CASSSPYREMGGYTF. The CDR3 DNA reads as TGTGCCAGCAGTTCCCCCTACAGGGAGATGGGCGGCTACACCTTC.

This chain connects TRBV7-9 to TRBJ1-1, with D hard to call. Germline V gene lookup returns CDR1 SEHNR and CDR2 FQNEAQ (reference sequence). The CDR3 has 13 amino acids. Trimming stripped 1 base from V and 5 bases from J, with 8 bases between. CDR3 region: CASSLGRETEAFF. As DNA, the CDR3 is TGTGCCAGCAGCTTAGGAAGGGAGACTGAAGCTTTCTTT.

The sample holds one count of this clone. The chain couples TRBV9 to TRBJ2-3; 9 bases line up with TRBD2. The CDR3 spans 15 residues. Per germline, CDR1 SGDLS and CDR2 YYNGEE. V shed 4 bases, J shed 3 bases, and the junction held 6 bases outside the gene matches. DNA for the CDR3: TGTGCCAGCAGCCCCCGGCTAGCGGGGACAGATACGCAGTATTTT. This codes for CASSPRLAGTDTQYF.

The chain couples TRBV5-6 to TRBJ2-2; 12 bases align to TRBD1. There are 16 residues in the CDR3. Germline lookup yields CDR1 SGHDT and CDR2 YYEEEE. Trimming cost V 4 bases and J 6 bases; bases outside gene matches: 7. The CDR3 DNA sequence: TGTGCCAGCAGCAAAGGGACAGGGGGCTCTGCCGGGGAGCTGTTTTTT. It translates to CASSKGTGGSAGELFF. Based on the CDR3 plus reference TRBV5-6 and TRBJ2-2, the full variable domain is DAGVTQSPTHLIKTRGQQVTLRCSPKSGHDTVSWYQQALGQGPQFIFQYYEEEERQRGNFPDRFSGHQFPNYSSELNVNALLLGDSALYLCASSKGTGGSAGELFFGEGSRLTVL.

The genes are TRBV2 and TRBJ2-6; possibly TRBD1 or TRBD2 for D (5 bases each). Germline values: CDR1 SNHLY, CDR2 FYNNEI. This CDR3 comprises 15 residues. Trimming took off 10 bases at V and 2 bases at J, with 15 bases between the two ends. CDR3: CATRVPLAGANVLTF. The CDR3 DNA reads as TGTGCCACCAGGGTACCACTAGCTGGGGCCAACGTCCTGACTTTC.

The rearrangement uses TRBV5-6 and TRBJ1-5, with 7 bases aligning to TRBD1. The germline V gene encodes CDR1 SGHDT and CDR2 YYEEEE. Trimming took 4 bases from V and 7 from J; bases not matched to a gene: 11. The CDR3 is made up of 15 amino acids. The CDR3: CASSRIDRDQQPQHF. The CDR3, as DNA: TGTGCCAGCAGCCGGATTGACAGGGACCAACAGCCCCAGCATTTT.

The chain joins TRBV19 to TRBJ2-5; weak D call: TRBD1 (6 bases). The ends were cut back, 6 bases at V and 1 base at J, with 15 bases in the middle. Germline values: CDR1 LNHDA, CDR2 SQIVND (reference sequence). This CDR3 has 15 residues. CDR3 amino acids: CASRKDSHIQETQYF. The CDR3 DNA is TGTGCCAGTAGGAAGGACAGCCATATCCAAGAGACCCAGTACTTC.

The rearrangement uses TRBV7-2 and TRBJ2-1; D is uncertain. The germline V and J ends were trimmed by 5 bases and 0 bases, with 17 bases remaining between them. CDR3 length equals 17 residues. Germline lookup yields CDR1 SGHTA and CDR2 FQGNSA. DNA of the CDR3: TGTGCCAGCAGCCCCCCTCCAAGCGTTTTCTCCTACAATGAGCAGTTCTTC. Amino acids: CASSPPPSVFSYNEQFF.

This chain joins TRBV7-2 and TRBJ2-1, with D perhaps matching TRBD2 (5 bases). CDR1 and CDR2 from the germline V gene are SGHTA and FQGNSA. This CDR3 has 15 residues. Trimming stripped 5 bases from V and 3 bases from J, with 14 bases between. The DNA for the CDR3 is TGTGCCAGCAGCCCTACCACCGGGAACTACAATGAGCAGTTCTTC. Translation gives CASSPTTGNYNEQFF.

The V call is TRBV6-5, the J call TRBJ2-7; D is unclear. The V and J ends lost 6 bases and 0 bases respectively, with 15 bases between them. Germline lookup yields CDR1 MNHEY and CDR2 SVGAGI. The CDR3 sequence is 15 residues long. Written as DNA, the CDR3 is TGTGCCAGCAGCCCCCGGCCGGGTTTCTCCTACGAGCAGTACTTC. Its translation is CASSPRPGFSYEQYF.

The rearrangement uses TRBV24-1 and TRBJ2-1; 12 bases match TRBD2. The CDR3 is 15 amino acids. CDR1 KGHDR and CDR2 SFDVKD come from the germline V gene. Germline trimming cut 3 bases from V and 6 bases from J; bases unmatched to any gene: 2. CDR3 nucleotides: TGTGCCACCAGTGATCAGACTAGCGGGGGCAATGAGCAGTTCTTC. Encoded protein: CATSDQTSGGNEQFF.

The chain carries TRBV10-3 and TRBJ1-2, with a weak D call TRBD1 (5 bases). CDR1 and CDR2 (germline): ENHRY, SYGVKD. V lost 4 bases and J lost 4, with 13 bases in between. This CDR3 is built from 14 residues. CDR3 in DNA: TGTGCCATCAGTGGGTATGGCCAGGGCTATGGCTACACCTTC. Translated, it gives CAISGYGQGYGYTF.

This clone has only one observation. J is TRBJ1-1 and V is TRBV28, with D uncertain. Germline CDR1 and CDR2: MDHEN and SYDVKM. The V end was cut by 1 base, the J end by 9 bases, with 12 bases between. This CDR3 contains 13 residues. The chain's CDR3 is CASSLSGGSQAFF. The CDR3 DNA reads TGTGCCAGCAGTTTATCGGGTGGCAGCCAAGCTTTCTTT.

CDR3 DNA: TGTGCCAGCAGTGGGGGGACAGGGACCTACGAGCAGTACTTC. It encodes CASSGGTGTYEQYF. This rearrangement joins TRBV2 to TRBJ2-7; 9 nucleotides match TRBD1. After removal of 4 bases from V and 2 bases from J, the junction contained 3 bases not matched to a gene. Germline V CDR1 and CDR2: SNHLY, FYNNEI. The CDR3 consists of 14 residues. The whole variable domain, filled in from reference TRBV2 and TRBJ2-7, reads EPEVTQTPSHQVTQMGQEVILRCVPISNHLYFYWYRQILGQKVEFLVSFYNNEISEKSEIFDDQFSVERPDGSNFTLKIRSTKLEDSAMYFCASSGGTGTYEQYFGPGTRLTVT.

This rearrangement joins TRBV7-9 to TRBJ2-7, with D perhaps matching TRBD2 (5 bases). Trimming removed 5 bases at V and 1 base at J, with 15 bases between. The length of the CDR3 is 15 residues. Germline-derived CDR1 and CDR2 are SEHNR and FQNEAQ (reference sequence). CDR3 residues: CASSGSPDFSYEQYF. The CDR3 nucleotides are TGTGCCAGCAGCGGTAGCCCGGACTTTTCCTACGAGCAGTACTTC.

The chain uses TRBV9 and TRBJ2-2; TRBD2 matches at 8 bases. The CDR3 length is 16 residues. V lost 3 bases and J lost 4; bases outside the gene matches: 8. Germline assignment: CDR1 SGDLS and CDR2 YYNGEE. The CDR3: CASSDSGGPGTGELFF. The CDR3 DNA is TGTGCCAGCAGCGATTCGGGGGGGCCGGGCACCGGGGAGCTGTTTTTT.

The chain has TRBV19 and TRBJ1-1; D uncertain. Germline V gene lookup returns CDR1 LNHDA and CDR2 SQIVND (reference sequence). The V end lost 3 bases, the J end lost 0 bases, and 17 bases lay between the germline ends. The CDR3 sequence is 17 residues long. CDR3 amino acids: CASSIQRGGVMNTEAFF. DNA for the CDR3: TGTGCCAGTAGTATTCAACGGGGAGGAGTGATGAACACTGAAGCTTTCTTT.